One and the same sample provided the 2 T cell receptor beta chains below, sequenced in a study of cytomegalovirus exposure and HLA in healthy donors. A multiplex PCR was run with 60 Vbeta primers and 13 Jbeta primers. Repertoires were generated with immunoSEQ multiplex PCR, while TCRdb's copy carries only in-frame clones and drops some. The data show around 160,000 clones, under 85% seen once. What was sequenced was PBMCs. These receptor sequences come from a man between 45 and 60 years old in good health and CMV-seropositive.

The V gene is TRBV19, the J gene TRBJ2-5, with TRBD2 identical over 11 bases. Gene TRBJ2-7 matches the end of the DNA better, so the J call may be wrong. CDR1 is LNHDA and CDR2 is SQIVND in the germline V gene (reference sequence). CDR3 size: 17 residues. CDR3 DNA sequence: TGTGCCAGTAGTCTCTATAGCGGGGGGGCAACCTCCTACGAGCAGTACTTC. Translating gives CASSLYSGGATSYEQYF.

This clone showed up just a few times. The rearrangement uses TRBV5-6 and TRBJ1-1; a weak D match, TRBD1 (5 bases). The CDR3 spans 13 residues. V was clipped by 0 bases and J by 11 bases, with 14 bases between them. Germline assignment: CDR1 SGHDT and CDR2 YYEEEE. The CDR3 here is CASSLAGGRRAFF. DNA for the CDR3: TGTGCCAGCAGCTTGGCGGGGGGTCGTCGGGCTTTCTTT.